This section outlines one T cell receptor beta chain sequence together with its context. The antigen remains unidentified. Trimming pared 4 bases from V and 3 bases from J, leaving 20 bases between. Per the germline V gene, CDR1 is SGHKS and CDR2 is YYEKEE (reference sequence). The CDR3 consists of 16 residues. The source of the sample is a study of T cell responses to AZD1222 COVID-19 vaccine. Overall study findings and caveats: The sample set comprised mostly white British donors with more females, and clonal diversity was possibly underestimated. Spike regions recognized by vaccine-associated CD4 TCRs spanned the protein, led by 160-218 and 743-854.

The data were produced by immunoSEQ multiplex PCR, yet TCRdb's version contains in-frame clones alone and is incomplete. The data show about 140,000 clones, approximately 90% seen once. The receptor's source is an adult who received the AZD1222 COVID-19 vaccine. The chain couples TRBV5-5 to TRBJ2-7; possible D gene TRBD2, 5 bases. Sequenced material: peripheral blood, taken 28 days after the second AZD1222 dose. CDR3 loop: CASSPTASIGIYEQYF. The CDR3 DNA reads TGTGCCAGCAGCCCGACCGCTAGCATTGGGATCTACGAGCAGTACTTC.